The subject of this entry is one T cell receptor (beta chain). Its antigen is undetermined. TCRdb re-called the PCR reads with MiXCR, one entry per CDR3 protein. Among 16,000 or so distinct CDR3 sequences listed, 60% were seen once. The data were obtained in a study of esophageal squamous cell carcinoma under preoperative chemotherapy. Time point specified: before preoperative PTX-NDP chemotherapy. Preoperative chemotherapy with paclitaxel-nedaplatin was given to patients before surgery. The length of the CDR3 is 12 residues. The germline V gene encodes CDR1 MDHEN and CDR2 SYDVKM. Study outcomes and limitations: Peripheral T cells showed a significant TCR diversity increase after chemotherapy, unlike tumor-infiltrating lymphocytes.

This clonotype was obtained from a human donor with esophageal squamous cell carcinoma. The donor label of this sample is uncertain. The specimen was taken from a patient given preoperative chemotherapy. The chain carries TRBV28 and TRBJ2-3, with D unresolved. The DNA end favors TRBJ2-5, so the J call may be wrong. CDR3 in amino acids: CAAVGMGKTQYF. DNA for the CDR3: TGTGCCGCGGTGGGGATGGGCAAGACCCAGTACTTC.